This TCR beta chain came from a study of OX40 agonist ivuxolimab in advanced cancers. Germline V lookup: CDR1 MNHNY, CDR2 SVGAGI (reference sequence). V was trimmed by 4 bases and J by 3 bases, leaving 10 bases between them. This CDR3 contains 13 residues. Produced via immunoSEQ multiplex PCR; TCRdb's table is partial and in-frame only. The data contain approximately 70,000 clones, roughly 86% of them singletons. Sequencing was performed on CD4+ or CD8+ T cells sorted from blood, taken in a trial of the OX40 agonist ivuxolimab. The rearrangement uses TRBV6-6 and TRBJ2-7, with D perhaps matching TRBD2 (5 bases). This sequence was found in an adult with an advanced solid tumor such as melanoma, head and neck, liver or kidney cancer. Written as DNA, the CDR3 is TGTGCCAGCAGTTTCGGGGAGAGCTACGAGCAGTACTTC. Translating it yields CASSFGESYEQYF.